The source of this T cell receptor (beta chain) is a study of STAT5B mutations in CD4+ large granular lymphocyte leukemia. About the study: Among healthy controls, a particular HLA allele went with more CDR3 'QG' motifs.

General study findings and limits: No patients shared main leukemic clonotypes, though around 24% appeared at low frequency elsewhere. Patient CD4-sorted repertoires stayed more clonal than healthy ones after leukemic-clone removal. Top patient clones used TRBV06 genes more often: 8/27 versus 2/35 in controls.

In regard to this clone: The antigen remains unidentified.

The CDR3 is 17 residues long. Germline V gene lookup returns CDR1 MGHRA and CDR2 YSYEKL. Trimming removed 0 bases from V and 5 bases from J; junction bases left unmatched: 8. Profiled with immunoSEQ multiplex PCR; TCRdb holds only in-frame clones, not every one. The data contain about 30,000 clones, 79% of them singletons. Sequenced input: CD4+ T cells from blood buffy coats. The origin of this receptor is a human donor in good health. This rearrangement joins TRBV4-1 to TRBJ2-5; 11 nucleotides line up with TRBD1. CDR3 nucleotides: TGCGCCAGCAGCCAAGAGGGACAGGGGGTACCTGGGGAGACCCAGTACTTC. It is translated as CASSQEGQGVPGETQYF.